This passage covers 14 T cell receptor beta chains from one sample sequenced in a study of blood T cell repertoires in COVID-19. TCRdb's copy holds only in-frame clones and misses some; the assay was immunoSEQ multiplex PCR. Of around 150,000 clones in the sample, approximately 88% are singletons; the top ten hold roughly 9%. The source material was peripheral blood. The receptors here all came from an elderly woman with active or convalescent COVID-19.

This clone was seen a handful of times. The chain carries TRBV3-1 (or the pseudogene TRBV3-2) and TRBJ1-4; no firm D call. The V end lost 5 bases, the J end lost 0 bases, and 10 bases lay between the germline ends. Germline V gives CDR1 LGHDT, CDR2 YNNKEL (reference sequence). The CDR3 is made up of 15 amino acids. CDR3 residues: CASSGLRATNEKLFF. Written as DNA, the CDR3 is TGTGCCAGCAGCGGACTCCGAGCAACTAATGAAAAACTGTTTTTT.

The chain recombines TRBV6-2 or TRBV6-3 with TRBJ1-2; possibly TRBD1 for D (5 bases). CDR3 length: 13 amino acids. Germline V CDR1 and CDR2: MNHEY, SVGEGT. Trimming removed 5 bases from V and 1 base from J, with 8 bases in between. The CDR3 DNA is TGTGCCAGCAGTCTGACAGTTAACTATGGCTACACCTTC. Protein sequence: CASSLTVNYGYTF.

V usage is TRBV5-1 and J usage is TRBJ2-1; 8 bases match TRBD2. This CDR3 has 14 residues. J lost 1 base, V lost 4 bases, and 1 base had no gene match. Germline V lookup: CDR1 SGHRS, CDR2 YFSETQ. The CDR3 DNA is TGCGCCAGCAGCGGCGGGGGGTCCTACAATGAGCAGTTCTTC. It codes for CASSGGGSYNEQFF.

CDR3 DNA: TGTGCCAGCAGCTTAGGAGGTAGCGGGGGGCCGAGGGAGACCCAGTACTTC. Protein product: CASSLGGSGGPRETQYF. The chain links TRBV7-8 to TRBJ2-5; the match to TRBD2 covers 10 bases. The CDR3 is made up of 17 amino acids. Germline-derived CDR1 and CDR2 are SGHVS and FQNEAQ. The ends lost 1 base at V and 5 bases at J; junction bases unmatched: 10.

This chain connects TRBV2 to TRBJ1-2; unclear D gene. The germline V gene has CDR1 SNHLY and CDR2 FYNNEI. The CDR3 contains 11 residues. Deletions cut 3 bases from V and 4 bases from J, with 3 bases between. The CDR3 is CASSDSYGYTF. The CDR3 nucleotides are TGTGCCAGCAGTGACAGCTATGGCTACACCTTC.

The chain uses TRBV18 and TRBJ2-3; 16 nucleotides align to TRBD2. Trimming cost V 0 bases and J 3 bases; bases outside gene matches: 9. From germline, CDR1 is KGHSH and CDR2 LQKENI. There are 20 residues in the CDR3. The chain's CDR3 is CASSPPRSGLAGGRTDTQYF. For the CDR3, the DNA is TGTGCCAGCTCACCACCGAGATCGGGACTAGCGGGGGGGCGGACAGATACGCAGTATTTT.

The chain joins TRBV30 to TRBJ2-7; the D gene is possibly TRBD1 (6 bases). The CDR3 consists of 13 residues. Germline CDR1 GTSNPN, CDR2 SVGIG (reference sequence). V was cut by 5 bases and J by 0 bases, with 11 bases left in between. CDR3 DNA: TGTGCCTGGGAAGACAGGCCCTCCTACGAGCAGTACTTC. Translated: CAWEDRPSYEQYF.

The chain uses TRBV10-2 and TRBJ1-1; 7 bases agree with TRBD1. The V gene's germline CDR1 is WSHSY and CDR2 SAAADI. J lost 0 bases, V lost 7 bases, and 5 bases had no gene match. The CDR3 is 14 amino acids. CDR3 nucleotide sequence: TGCGCCAGCAAGGGGGCCCCGATGAACACTGAAGCTTTCTTT. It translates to CASKGAPMNTEAFF.

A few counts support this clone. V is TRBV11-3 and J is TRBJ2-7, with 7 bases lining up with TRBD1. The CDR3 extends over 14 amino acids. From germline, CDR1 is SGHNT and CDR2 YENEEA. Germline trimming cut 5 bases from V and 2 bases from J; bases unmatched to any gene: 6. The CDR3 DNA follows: TGTGCCAGCAGCCCGCCGGACAGGACCTACGAGCAGTACTTC. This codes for CASSPPDRTYEQYF. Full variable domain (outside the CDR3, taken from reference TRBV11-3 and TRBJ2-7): EAGVVQSPRYKIIEKKQPVAFWCNPISGHNTLYWYLQNLGQGPELLIRYENEEAVDDSQLPKDRFSAERLKGVDSTLKIQPAELGDSAVYLCASSPPDRTYEQYFGPGTRLTVT.

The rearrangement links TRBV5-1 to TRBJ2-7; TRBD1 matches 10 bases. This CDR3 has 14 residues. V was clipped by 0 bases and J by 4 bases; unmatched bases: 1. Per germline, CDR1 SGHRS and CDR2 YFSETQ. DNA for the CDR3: TGCGCCAGCAGCTTGGAGGGACAGGGGTACGAGCAGTACTTC. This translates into CASSLEGQGYEQYF.

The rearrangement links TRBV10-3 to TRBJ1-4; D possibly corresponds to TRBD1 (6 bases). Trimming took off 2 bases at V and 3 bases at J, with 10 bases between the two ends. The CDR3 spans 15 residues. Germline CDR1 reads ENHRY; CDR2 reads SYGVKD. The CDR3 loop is CAISERGGSNEKLFF. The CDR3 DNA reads TGTGCCATCAGTGAGAGGGGGGGATCTAATGAAAAACTGTTTTTT.

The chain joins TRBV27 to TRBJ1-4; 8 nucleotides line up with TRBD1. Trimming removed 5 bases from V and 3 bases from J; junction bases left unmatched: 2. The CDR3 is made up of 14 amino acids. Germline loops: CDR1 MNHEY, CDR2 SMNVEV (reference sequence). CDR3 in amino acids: CASSLDRANEKLFF. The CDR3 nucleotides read TGTGCCAGCAGTCTGGACAGGGCTAATGAAAAACTGTTTTTT.

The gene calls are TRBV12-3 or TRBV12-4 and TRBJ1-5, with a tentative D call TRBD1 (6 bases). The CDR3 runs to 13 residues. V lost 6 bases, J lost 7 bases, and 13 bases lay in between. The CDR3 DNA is TGTGCCAGCAGGTCCTACAGGGAACAGCCCCAGCATTTT. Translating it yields CASRSYREQPQHF.

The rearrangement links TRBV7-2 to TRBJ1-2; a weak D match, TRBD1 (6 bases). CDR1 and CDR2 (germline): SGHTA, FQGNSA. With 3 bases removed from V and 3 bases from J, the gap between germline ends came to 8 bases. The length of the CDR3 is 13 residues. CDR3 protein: CASSFQGYYGYTF. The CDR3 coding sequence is TGTGCCAGCAGCTTTCAGGGGTACTATGGCTACACCTTC.